This T cell receptor beta chain was obtained from a study of blood T cell repertoires in COVID-19. Study-wide background: The samples span acute and convalescent COVID-19 from the United States, Italy and Spain. PBMCs, B-cell-depleted T cells, or T cells provided the cDNA or gDNA that made up the material.

A single count supports this clone. Authors' analysis steps: The assay estimated nucleated cells by amplifying reference gene primers. Produced via immunoSEQ multiplex PCR; TCRdb's table is partial and in-frame only. V and J calls and clone size are copied from that table; D and trimming were computed from the DNA. Of about half a million clones in the sample, 80% to 90% are singletons; the top ten hold roughly 3.1%. The TCR originated in a human donor in a cohort sampled during active COVID-19. The source material was peripheral blood.

Here the CDR3 reads CASTFALAGERVSYNEQFF. The DNA for the CDR3 is TGTGCCAGTACATTTGCGCTAGCGGGGGAGAGGGTCTCCTACAATGAGCAGTTCTTC. The V gene is TRBV27, the J gene TRBJ2-1; the match to TRBD2 covers 10 bases. V shed 9 bases and J 0 bases; nucleotides not matched to a gene: 17. The V gene's germline CDR1 is MNHEY and CDR2 SMNVEV (reference sequence). The CDR3 has 19 residues.